What follows are 13 T cell receptor beta chains derived from one specimen sequenced in a study of cytomegalovirus exposure and HLA in healthy donors. TCRdb's table, derived via immunoSEQ multiplex PCR, lists solely in-frame clones and lacks some. The sample gives about 180,000 clones, around 87% of which show up once; roughly 1.3% is in the top ten. The sample consisted of PBMCs. These receptors all come from a woman aged 25-40 years in good health and CMV-seronegative.

V is TRBV10-2 and J is TRBJ2-1; 7 bases match TRBD1. Trimming cost V 6 bases and J 5 bases; bases outside gene matches: 7. CDR1 and CDR2 (germline): WSHSY, SAAADI. The CDR3 is made up of 14 amino acids. In DNA, the CDR3 is TGCGCCAGCAGCCGACGGGACAGTAACAATGAGCAGTTCTTC. This sequence encodes CASSRRDSNNEQFF.

The chain employs TRBV4-2 and TRBJ2-5; 7 bases align to TRBD2. The V gene end was trimmed by 4 bases and the J gene end by 3 bases; junction bases not matched to a gene: 5. The germline V gene encodes CDR1 LGHNA and CDR2 YNFKEQ. The CDR3 runs to 14 residues. The chain's CDR3 is CASSLPGGEETQYF. The CDR3 bases are TGTGCCAGCAGCCTCCCGGGGGGAGAAGAGACCCAGTACTTC.

This chain links TRBV4-1 with TRBJ1-2; maybe TRBD1 (5 bases). Germline CDR1 reads MGHRA; CDR2 reads YSYEKL. V lost 1 base and J 2 bases, leaving 14 bases between the germline ends. The CDR3 is made up of 16 amino acids. The DNA of the CDR3 is TGCGCCAGCAGCCAAGTTGGATCAGGGCTGAACTATGGCTACACCTTC. Translated: CASSQVGSGLNYGYTF.

This sequence joins TRBV6-1 and TRBJ1-2, with D possibly matching TRBD1 (5 bases). Germline values: CDR1 MNHNS, CDR2 SASEGT. The CDR3 consists of 15 residues. The V and J ends lost 1 base and 0 bases respectively, with 9 bases between them. The CDR3, as DNA: TGTGCCAGCAGTGAAGGGAGGGGACCTAACTATGGCTACACCTTC. It specifies CASSEGRGPNYGYTF.

The rearrangement links TRBV2 to TRBJ1-5, with D possibly matching TRBD1 (5 bases). Per germline, CDR1 SNHLY and CDR2 FYNNEI. The CDR3 covers 14 residues. V lost 6 bases, J lost 7 bases, and 16 bases lay in between. Here the CDR3 reads CASSPDGRGQPQHF. The CDR3 DNA sequence: TGTGCCAGCAGCCCTGACGGAAGGGGACAGCCCCAGCATTTT.

This chain links TRBV5-1 with TRBJ2-5; a weak D match, TRBD1 (6 bases). The CDR3 sequence is 15 residues long. Germline values: CDR1 SGHRS, CDR2 YFSETQ. V lost 1 base to trimming and J lost 6 bases, with 16 bases between them. The DNA for the CDR3 is TGCGCCAGCAGCTTGTGGCCAGGGGAACAACAGACCCAGTACTTC. It yields the protein CASSLWPGEQQTQYF. The complete variable domain, with remaining parts taken from reference TRBV5-1 and TRBJ2-5, reads KAGVTQTPRYLIKTRGQQVTLSCSPISGHRSVSWYQQTPGQGLQFLFEYFSETQRNKGNFPGRFSGRQFSNSRSEMNVSTLELGDSALYLCASSLWPGEQQTQYFGPGTRLLVL.

This clone appeared once. V and J are TRBV5-1 and TRBJ1-2, with D possibly TRBD1 on 5 matching bases. Germline V gene data show CDR1 as SGHRS and CDR2 as YFSETQ. V was trimmed by 0 bases and J by 3 bases, leaving 18 bases between them. The CDR3 runs to 17 residues. CDR3 sequence (DNA): TGCGCCAGCAGCTTGGCCGGGGGGTTGAGGGAGTACTATGGCTACACCTTC. This encodes CASSLAGGLREYYGYTF.

The gene calls are TRBV9 and TRBJ2-4; TRBD1 agrees at 7 bases. Unmatched junction bases numbered 19, after V lost 4 bases and J lost 0 bases. The CDR3 has 20 residues. Germline-derived CDR1 and CDR2 are SGDLS and YYNGEE. The CDR3 DNA sequence: TGTGCCAGCAGCTCTGACCTTCGGGACAGCTCGATAATAGCCAAAAACATTCAGTACTTC. Its translation is CASSSDLRDSSIIAKNIQYF. The whole variable domain, remainder taken from reference TRBV9 and TRBJ2-4, is DSGVTQTPKHLITATGQRVTLRCSPRSGDLSVYWYQQSLDQGLQFLIQYYNGEERAKGNILERFSAQQFPDLHSELNLSSLELGDSALYFCASSSDLRDSSIIAKNIQYFGAGTRLSVL.

The J gene is TRBJ2-4, the V gene TRBV6-1; 7 bases agree with TRBD2. Germline CDR1 reads MNHNS; CDR2 reads SASEGT. The CDR3 extends over 18 amino acids. J gave up 3 bases and V 0 bases, and 11 bases lay outside the gene matches. The DNA of the CDR3 is TGTGCCAGCAGTGAAGCGGGAGCGGGGAAGGGGATCAAAAACATTCAGTACTTC. It codes for CASSEAGAGKGIKNIQYF.

The chain combines TRBV15 with TRBJ1-2; no clear D gene. This CDR3 region has 9 residues. V lost 11 bases and J 8 bases, leaving 9 bases between the germline ends. Germline V gives CDR1 LNHNV, CDR2 YYDKDF (reference sequence). Here the CDR3 reads CAPRLGYTF. The DNA for the CDR3 is TGTGCCCCCCGTCTGGGCTACACCTTC.

The chain joins TRBV5-1 to TRBJ2-1; TRBD1 matches at 12 bases. The CDR3 contains 17 residues. Germline CDR1 SGHRS, CDR2 YFSETQ. V was pared by 0 bases and J by 8 bases, with 9 bases of the junction left unmatched. CDR3 in amino acids: CASSLDRDRGRVDEQFF. The CDR3 coding sequence is TGCGCCAGCAGCTTGGACCGGGACAGGGGGCGCGTGGATGAGCAGTTCTTC.

The chain uses TRBV5-6 and TRBJ2-1, with TRBD1 identical over 8 bases. CDR3 length: 14 residues. Germline V gene data show CDR1 as SGHDT and CDR2 as YYEEEE. Trimming removed 4 bases from V and 5 bases from J; junction bases left unmatched: 5. CDR3: CASSVQGGHNEQFF. DNA of the CDR3: TGTGCCAGCAGCGTACAGGGGGGACACAATGAGCAGTTCTTC.

The chain employs TRBV30 and TRBJ2-5; D is ambiguous. This CDR3 contains 14 residues. The germline gives CDR1 GTSNPN, CDR2 SVGIG (reference sequence). The V end lost 0 bases, the J end lost 6 bases, and 14 bases lay between the germline ends. This CDR3 is CAWSVAVAAKTQYF. In DNA, the CDR3 is TGTGCCTGGAGTGTCGCTGTGGCGGCCAAGACCCAGTACTTC. Full variable domain (missing parts from reference TRBV30 and TRBJ2-5): SQTIHQWPATLVQPVGSPLSLECTVEGTSNPNLYWYRQAAGRGLQLLFYSVGIGQISSEVPQNLSASRPQDRQFILSSKKLLLSDSGFYLCAWSVAVAAKTQYFGPGTRLLVL.